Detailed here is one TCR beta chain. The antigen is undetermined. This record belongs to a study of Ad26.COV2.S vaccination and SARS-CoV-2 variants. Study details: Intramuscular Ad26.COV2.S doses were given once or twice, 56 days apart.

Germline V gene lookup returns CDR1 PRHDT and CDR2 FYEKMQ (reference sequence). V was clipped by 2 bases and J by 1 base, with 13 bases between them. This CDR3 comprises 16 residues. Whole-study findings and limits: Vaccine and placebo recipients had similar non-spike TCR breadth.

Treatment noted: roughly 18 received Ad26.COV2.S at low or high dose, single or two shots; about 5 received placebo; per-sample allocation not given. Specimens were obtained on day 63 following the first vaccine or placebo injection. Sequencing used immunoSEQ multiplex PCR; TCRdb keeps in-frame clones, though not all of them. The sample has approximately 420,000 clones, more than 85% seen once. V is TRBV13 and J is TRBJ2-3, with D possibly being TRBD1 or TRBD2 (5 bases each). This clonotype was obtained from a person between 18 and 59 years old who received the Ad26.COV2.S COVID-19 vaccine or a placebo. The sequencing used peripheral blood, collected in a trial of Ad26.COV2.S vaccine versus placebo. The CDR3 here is CASSLSEGWGTDTQYF. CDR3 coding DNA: TGTGCCAGCAGCTTATCCGAGGGGTGGGGCACAGATACGCAGTATTTT.